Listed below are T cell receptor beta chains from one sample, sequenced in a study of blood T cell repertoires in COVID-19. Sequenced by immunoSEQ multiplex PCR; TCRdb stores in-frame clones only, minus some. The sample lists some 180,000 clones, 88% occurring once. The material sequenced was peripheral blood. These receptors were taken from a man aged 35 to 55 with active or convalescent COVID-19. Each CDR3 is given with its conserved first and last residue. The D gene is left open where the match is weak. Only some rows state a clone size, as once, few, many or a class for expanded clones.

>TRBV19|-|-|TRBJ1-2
TGTGCCAGTAGTATATCAGGGCATAAAGGCTACACCTTC
CASSISGHKGYTF
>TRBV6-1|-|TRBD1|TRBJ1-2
TGTGCCAGCAGTGAAGGCAGGGGGCTGGATTATGGCTACACCTTC
CASSEGRGLDYGYTF
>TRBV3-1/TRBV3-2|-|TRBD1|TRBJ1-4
TGTGCCAGCAGCCAAGGTGGAACAGGGGATAATGAAAAACTGTTTTTT
CASSQGGTGDNEKLFF
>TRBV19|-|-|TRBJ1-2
TGTGCCAGTAGAATAGTGGGGGCTGGCTACACCTTC
CASRIVGAGYTF
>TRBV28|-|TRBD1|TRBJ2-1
TGTGCCAGCAGGTTATTTCCGACAGGGGGCAATGAGCAGTTCTTC
CASRLFPTGGNEQFF
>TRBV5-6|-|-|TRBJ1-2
TGTGCCAGCAGCTTGTCACAGGCGACGATAAACTATGGCTACACCTTC
CASSLSQATINYGYTF
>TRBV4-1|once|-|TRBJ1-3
TGCGCCAGCAGCCAAGATAGGGGGTCTGGAAACACCATATATTTT
CASSQDRGSGNTIYF
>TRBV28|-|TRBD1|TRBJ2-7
TGTGCCAGCAGTGGAACAGGGGGCTCCTACGAGCAGTACTTC
CASSGTGGSYEQYF
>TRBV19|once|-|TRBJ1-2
TGTGCCAGTAGAGACGACAGGCCTTACACTTATGGCTACACCTTC
CASRDDRPYTYGYTF
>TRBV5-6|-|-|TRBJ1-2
TGTGCCAGCATCCTCGCTAGGGACAACTACTATGGCTACACCTTC
CASILARDNYYGYTF
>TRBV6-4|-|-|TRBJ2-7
TGTGCCAGCAGTGTTTCGGCAGGGTCCGGCTCCTACGAGCAGTACTTC
CASSVSAGSGSYEQYF
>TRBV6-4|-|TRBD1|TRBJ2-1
TGTGCCAGCAGCCTGAACAGGGGGCGAGGCTCCTACAATGAGCAGTTCTTC
CASSLNRGRGSYNEQFF
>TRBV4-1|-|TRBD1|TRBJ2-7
TGCGCCAGCAGCCAGAGGGACCCGGGACAGGGGGCCTACGAGCAGTACTTC
CASSQRDPGQGAYEQYF
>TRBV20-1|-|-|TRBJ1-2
TGCAGTGCTAGTTACAGCCACCCGGGGATAAACTATGGCTACACCTTC
CSASYSHPGINYGYTF
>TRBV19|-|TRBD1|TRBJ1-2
TGTGCCAGTAGGACGTCAGGGGGCAGTGAGAATGGCTACACCTTC
CASRTSGGSENGYTF
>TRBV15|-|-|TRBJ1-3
TGTGCCACCAGCGCGGGAATCCTAAGTGGGGACACCATATATTTT
CATSAGILSGDTIYF
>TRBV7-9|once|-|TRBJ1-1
TGTGCCAGCAGCTTGAGAGAGAACACTGAAGCTTTCTTT
CASSLRENTEAFF
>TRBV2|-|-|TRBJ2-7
TGTGCCAGCAGTGAAATGAGGGAGAACTACGAGCAGTACTTC
CASSEMRENYEQYF
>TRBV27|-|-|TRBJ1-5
TGTGCCAGCAGTCCCCGGGGGGCGGGGGACAATCAGCCCCAGCATTTT
CASSPRGAGDNQPQHF
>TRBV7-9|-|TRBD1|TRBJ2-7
TGTGCCAGCAGCTTCCAGGAACAGGGGCTCCGGGAGCAGTACTTC
CASSFQEQGLREQYF
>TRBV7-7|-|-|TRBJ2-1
TGTGCCAGCAGCATAGATTTAACTCGGTACAATGAGCAGTTCTTC
CASSIDLTRYNEQFF
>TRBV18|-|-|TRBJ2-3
TGTGCCAGCTCACCGGCTAGCACAGATACGCAGTATTTT
CASSPASTDTQYF
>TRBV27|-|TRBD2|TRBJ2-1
TGTGCCAGCAGTGCCCCGGCTAGCGGGAGGCCGAATGAGCAGTTCTTC
CASSAPASGRPNEQFF
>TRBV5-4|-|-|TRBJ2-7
TGTGCCAGCAGCTTGGGAGGCGGCAACGAGCAGTACTTC
CASSLGGGNEQYF
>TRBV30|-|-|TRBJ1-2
TGTGCCTGGAGTCCCAGGACAGCTAACTATGGCTACACCTTC
CAWSPRTANYGYTF
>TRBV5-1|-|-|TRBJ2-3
TGCGCCAGCAGCTTGGCTTCCCGTACAGCGGGTCGCACAGATACGCAGTATTTT
CASSLASRTAGRTDTQYF
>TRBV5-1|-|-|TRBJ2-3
TGCGCCAGCAGCTTGGGGCGGTCTAGCACAGATACGCAGTATTTT
CASSLGRSSTDTQYF
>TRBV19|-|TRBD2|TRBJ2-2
TGTGCCAGTAGTATAGACCGGACTAGCTCGAACACCGGGGAGCTGTTTTTT
CASSIDRTSSNTGELFF
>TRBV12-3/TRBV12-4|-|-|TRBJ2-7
TGTGCCAGCAGTTACCAGGGGGGCTACGAGCAGTACTTC
CASSYQGGYEQYF
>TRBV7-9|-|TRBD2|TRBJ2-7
TGTGCCAGCAGCTTAGGTCCTAGCGGGGGACTACGAGACTACGAGCAGTACTTC
CASSLGPSGGLRDYEQYF
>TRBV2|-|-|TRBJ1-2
TGTGCCAGCAGGGAAGGACTGGTGGAGGGCTACACCTTC
CASREGLVEGYTF
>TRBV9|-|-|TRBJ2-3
TGTGCCAGCAGCGTAGTACCCCCCGGCGGGGTGGAGAAAAATGAATACACAGATACGCAGTATTTT
CASSVVPPGGVEKNEYTDTQYF
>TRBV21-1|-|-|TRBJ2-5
TGTGCCAGCAGCAAACAAACAGGCTTTCCGGGAGAGACCCAGTACTTC
CASSKQTGFPGETQYF
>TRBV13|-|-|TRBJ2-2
TGTGCCAGCAGCCGGACAGCGAACACCGGGGAGCTGTTTTTT
CASSRTANTGELFF
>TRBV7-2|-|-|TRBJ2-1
TGTGCCAGCAGCTCTGGCAGCGGAAGAGGCAATGAGCAGTTCTTC
CASSSGSGRGNEQFF
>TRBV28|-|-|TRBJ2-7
TGTGCCAGCACTGAAGGGGGGGGTAGTGAGCAGTACTTC
CASTEGGGSEQYF
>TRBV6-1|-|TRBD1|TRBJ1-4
TGTGCCAGCAGATCTTCGGGGGACAGGGTGGAAAAACTGTTTTTT
CASRSSGDRVEKLFF
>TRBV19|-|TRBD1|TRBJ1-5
TGTGCCAGTAGTACAGGGGGAAATAGCAATCAGCCCCAGCATTTT
CASSTGGNSNQPQHF
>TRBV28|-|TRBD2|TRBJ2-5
TGTGCCAGCAGTTTATTTGACGGGACTAGGTTGGCTGAGACCCAGTACTTC
CASSLFDGTRLAETQYF
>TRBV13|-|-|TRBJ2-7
TGTGCCAGCAGCCCGGAGGGTGGGGGTCGGTTCGGCGAGCAGTACTTC
CASSPEGGGRFGEQYF
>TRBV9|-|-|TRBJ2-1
TGTGCCAGCAGCGTACTGACAGATTACAATGAGCAGTTCTTC
CASSVLTDYNEQFF
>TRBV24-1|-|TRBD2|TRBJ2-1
TGTGCCACCAGTGATTTGAGCCTAGCGGGACACAATGAGCAGTTCTTC
CATSDLSLAGHNEQFF